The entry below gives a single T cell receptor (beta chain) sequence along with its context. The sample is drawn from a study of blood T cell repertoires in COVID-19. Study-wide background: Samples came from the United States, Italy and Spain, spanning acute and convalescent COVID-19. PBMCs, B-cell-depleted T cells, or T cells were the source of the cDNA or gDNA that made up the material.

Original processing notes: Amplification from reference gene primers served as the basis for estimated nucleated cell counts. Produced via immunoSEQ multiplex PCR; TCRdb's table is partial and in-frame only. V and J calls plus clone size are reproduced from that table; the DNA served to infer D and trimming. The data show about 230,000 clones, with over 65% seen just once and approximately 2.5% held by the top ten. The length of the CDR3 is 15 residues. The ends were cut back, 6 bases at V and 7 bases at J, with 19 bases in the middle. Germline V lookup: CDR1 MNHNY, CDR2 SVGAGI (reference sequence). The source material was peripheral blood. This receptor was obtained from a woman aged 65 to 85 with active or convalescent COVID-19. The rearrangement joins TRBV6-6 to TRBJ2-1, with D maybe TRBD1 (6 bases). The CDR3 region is CASSSPLRGQNEQFF. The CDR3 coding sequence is TGTGCCAGCAGCTCCCCTTTGAGAGGACAGAATGAGCAGTTCTTC.